The 30 T cell receptor beta chains below come from one sample, sequenced in a study of OX40 agonist ivuxolimab in advanced cancers. This table comes from immunoSEQ multiplex PCR, and its TCRdb copy is limited to in-frame clones, with some not included. The top ten clones hold approximately 36% of a sample with over 9,000 clones, about four fifths of them seen once. This sample comprised CD4+ or CD8+ T cells sorted from blood, obtained in a trial of the OX40 agonist ivuxolimab. The source is an adult with an advanced solid tumor such as melanoma, head and neck, liver or kidney cancer.

There are a few counts of this clone. The chain has TRBV4-2 and TRBJ2-7; 11 bases are shared with TRBD2. Germline V lookup: CDR1 LGHNA, CDR2 YNFKEQ. V lost 0 bases to trimming and J lost 3 bases; unmatched junction nucleotides: 1. The length of the CDR3 is 15 residues. CDR3 coding DNA: TGTGCCAGCAGCCAAGATCTAGCGGGGGGCTACGAGCAGTACTTC. Amino acid sequence: CASSQDLAGGYEQYF.

This clone was recorded a few times. This chain links TRBV7-9 with TRBJ1-2; D remains unclear. The CDR3 runs to 15 residues. With 1 base removed from V and 7 bases from J, the gap between germline ends came to 16 bases. Germline V CDR1 and CDR2: SEHNR, FQNEAQ (reference sequence). The CDR3 sequence is CASSLVHSGVLGYTF. The CDR3, as DNA: TGTGCCAGCAGCTTAGTCCACAGCGGCGTACTTGGCTACACCTTC.

The chain links TRBV7-2 to TRBJ2-7, with D tentatively TRBD2 (7 bases). Trimming stripped 1 base from V and 4 bases from J, with 14 bases between. The germline CDR1 and CDR2 sequences are SGHTA and FQGNSA. This CDR3 spans 15 amino acids. The CDR3 loop is CASSLEGGRRYEQYF. In DNA, the CDR3 is TGTGCCAGCAGCTTAGAGGGGGGGCGTCGTTACGAGCAGTACTTC.

In its sample, this clone is medium-sized. The V gene is TRBV30, the J gene TRBJ1-5; D unresolved. Germline CDR1 and CDR2: GTSNPN and SVGIG (reference sequence). V was pared by 2 bases and J by 1 base, with 6 bases between. This CDR3 is built from 13 residues. The CDR3: CAWSLMSNQPQHF. In DNA, the CDR3 is TGTGCCTGGAGTTTGATGAGCAATCAGCCCCAGCATTTT.

The V call is TRBV30, the J call TRBJ2-7; D might be TRBD2 (6 bases). Trimming took off 1 base at V and 6 bases at J, with 13 bases between the two ends. CDR3 length: 13 residues. CDR1 is GTSNPN and CDR2 is SVGIG in the germline V gene (reference sequence). The CDR3 reads CAWSGTGASEQYF. In nucleotides, the CDR3 is TGTGCCTGGAGTGGAACGGGAGCCTCCGAGCAGTACTTC.

This chain links TRBV2 with TRBJ1-6; D is undetermined. Germline CDR1 SNHLY, CDR2 FYNNEI. Trimming removed 10 bases from V and 3 bases from J, with 13 bases in between. The CDR3 is 14 amino acids. CDR3 amino acids: CATSERDYNSPLHF. The CDR3 region has the DNA TGTGCCACCTCTGAGAGGGACTATAATTCACCCCTCCACTTT.

The V gene is TRBV9, the J gene TRBJ1-1; 7 bases are shared with TRBD1. CDR1 SGDLS and CDR2 YYNGEE come from the germline V gene. J gave up 8 bases and V 4 bases, and 5 bases lay outside the gene matches. The CDR3 runs to 12 residues. The CDR3 sequence is CASSSGTEEAFF. CDR3 nucleotides: TGTGCCAGCAGCTCCGGGACAGAAGAAGCTTTCTTT.

This chain joins TRBV13 and TRBJ1-3; D is unclear. The ends were cut back, 4 bases at V and 4 bases at J, with 11 bases in the middle. The V gene's germline CDR1 is PRHDT and CDR2 FYEKMQ (reference sequence). The CDR3 contains 14 residues. CDR3 protein: CASSSRTEGNTIYF. The CDR3 DNA sequence: TGTGCCAGCAGCTCAAGGACGGAAGGAAACACCATATATTTT.

CDR3 in DNA: TGTGCCAGCAGTTACTCTGTAGAGGGGTATCAGCCCCAGCATTTT. Amino acid sequence: CASSYSVEGYQPQHF. The chain joins TRBV6-5 to TRBJ1-5; perhaps TRBD1 as D (5 bases). Between the trimmed V and J ends, which lost 0 bases and 5 bases, there was a span of 11 bases. Looked up from germline, CDR1 is MNHEY and CDR2 is SVGAGI. The CDR3 has 15 amino acids.

In this sample, this clone turned up once. The J gene is TRBJ2-3, the V gene TRBV7-2; D gene ambiguous. The ends were cut back, 2 bases at V and 6 bases at J, with 9 bases in the middle. Germline V gives CDR1 SGHTA, CDR2 FQGNSA. The CDR3 is 13 residues long. Written as DNA, the CDR3 is TGTGCCAGCAGCTTACTGGATAGGGATACGCAGTATTTT. Translation: CASSLLDRDTQYF.

The chain uses TRBV15 and TRBJ2-7, with D perhaps given as TRBD1 or TRBD2 (7 bases each). This CDR3 region has 17 residues. Germline V lookup: CDR1 LNHNV, CDR2 YYDKDF (reference sequence). V dropped 4 bases and J dropped 0 bases, with 19 bases sitting between them. The CDR3 region is CATSTETTGRASYEQYF. The CDR3 DNA is TGTGCCACCAGCACCGAAACGACAGGGAGGGCCTCCTACGAGCAGTACTTC.

This clone appeared a few times. V and J are TRBV28 and TRBJ1-1; weak D call: TRBD1 (5 bases). V lost 2 bases, J lost 6 bases, and 10 bases lay in between. The CDR3 has 13 amino acids. The germline V gene encodes CDR1 MDHEN and CDR2 SYDVKM. The CDR3 loop reads CASSLGGFAEAFF. Here the CDR3 DNA reads TGTGCCAGCAGTTTAGGGGGTTTTGCTGAAGCTTTCTTT.

This chain connects TRBV28 to TRBJ2-1; D ambiguous. Trimming stripped 3 bases from V and 8 bases from J, with 14 bases between. Germline V CDR1 and CDR2: MDHEN, SYDVKM. This CDR3 is built from 14 residues. CDR3 sequence: CASSFARLVDEQFF. Here the CDR3 DNA reads TGTGCCAGCAGTTTCGCCCGGTTGGTAGATGAGCAGTTCTTC.

V gene TRBV30 combines with J gene TRBJ1-1; D gene ambiguous. V was shortened by 0 bases and J by 4 bases, with 9 bases between the two germline ends. The CDR3 covers 13 residues. Germline V gene sequence: CDR1 GTSNPN, CDR2 SVGIG (reference sequence). The CDR3 reads CAWSVREGTEAFF. CDR3 DNA: TGTGCCTGGAGTGTACGAGAAGGCACTGAAGCTTTCTTT.

The chain combines TRBV29-1 with TRBJ1-2; unclear D gene. Germline V gene lookup returns CDR1 SQVTM and CDR2 ANQGSEA. This CDR3 comprises 15 residues. V lost 3 bases and J 5 bases, leaving 19 bases between the germline ends. The CDR3 loop is CSVDVRAHEVYGYTF. CDR3 DNA: TGCAGCGTTGATGTGAGGGCCCACGAGGTGTATGGCTACACCTTC.

The chain recombines TRBV28 with TRBJ2-1, with a possible D match to TRBD2 (6 bases). V was shortened by 6 bases and J by 5 bases, with 23 bases between the two germline ends. CDR1 is MDHEN and CDR2 is SYDVKM in the germline V gene. This CDR3 spans 17 amino acids. The CDR3 is CASSPPSGSGVDNEQFF. DNA for the CDR3: TGTGCCAGCAGCCCCCCCAGTGGGTCGGGAGTCGACAATGAGCAGTTCTTC.

A word on this clone: At one end, the junction sequence differs from germline, possibly due to a read error. The CDR3 here is CASSAPLGGSNNEQFF. CDR3 bases: TGTGCCAGCAGCGCCCCTTTGGGGGGCTCCAACAATGAGCAGTTCTTC. The rearrangement links TRBV9 to TRBJ2-1; the D call may be TRBD1 or TRBD2 (6 bases each). Per germline, CDR1 SGDLS and CDR2 YYNGEE. The CDR3 totals 16 residues.

The sample holds one count of this clone. The rearrangement links TRBV10-3 to TRBJ2-5, with TRBD2 matching 8 bases. The germline V gene has CDR1 ENHRY and CDR2 SYGVKD. The CDR3 extends over 15 amino acids. With V trimmed by 4 bases and J by 5 bases, 9 bases remained unmatched. DNA of the CDR3: TGTGCCATCAGTGTTACTAGCGGTTTACGGGAGACCCAGTACTTC. Its protein product is CAISVTSGLRETQYF.

The rearrangement joins TRBV7-5 to TRBJ2-7; the table's D call, TRBD1, has no DNA check behind it. TRBV7-5 is a documented pseudogene. The CDR3 loop spans 16 amino acids. This CDR3 is CASSSSTGYGSYEQYF. The CDR3 region has the DNA TGTGCCAGCAGCTCCTCTACAGGGTACGGATCCTACGAGCAGTACTTC.

This clone occurred once. The J gene is TRBJ1-1, the V gene TRBV9; the match to TRBD1 covers 9 bases. CDR3 size: 16 residues. Germline CDR1 SGDLS, CDR2 YYNGEE. V was pared by 4 bases and J by 0 bases, with 7 bases of the junction left unmatched. This chain's CDR3 is CASSPTDRGLNTEAFF. DNA of the CDR3: TGTGCCAGCAGCCCGACGGACAGGGGCTTGAACACTGAAGCTTTCTTT.

The DNA of the CDR3 is TGTGCCAGCAGTTTAGGGGGGGGGAATGAGCAGTTCTTC. Translating it yields CASSLGGGNEQFF. This chain joins TRBV27 and TRBJ2-1, with 7 nucleotides matching TRBD2. With V trimmed by 2 bases and J by 7 bases, 2 bases remained unmatched. In germline, CDR1 is MNHEY, CDR2 SMNVEV (reference sequence). This CDR3 has 13 amino acids.

In this sample, this clone turned up once. The chain links TRBV15 to TRBJ2-6; weak D call: TRBD1 (6 bases). V shed 0 bases and J shed 12 bases, with 15 bases lying between them. Germline V gene lookup returns CDR1 LNHNV and CDR2 YYDKDF (reference sequence). CDR3 length: 15 amino acids. CDR3 loop: CATSRDPTGQGVLTF. CDR3 DNA: TGTGCCACCAGCAGAGATCCGACAGGTCAAGGCGTCCTGACTTTC.

The chain employs TRBV7-9 and TRBJ2-3; TRBD2 is a possible D gene (5 bases). V was cut by 1 base and J by 0 bases, with 11 bases left in between. The CDR3 is 16 residues long. Germline V lookup: CDR1 SEHNR, CDR2 FQNEAQ (reference sequence). The CDR3 reads CASSLVVRESTDTQYF. In DNA, the CDR3 is TGTGCCAGCAGCTTAGTAGTGAGGGAAAGCACAGATACGCAGTATTTT.

The chain uses TRBV2 and TRBJ1-3, with D perhaps matching TRBD1 (5 bases). The germline V and J ends were trimmed by 4 bases and 4 bases, with 11 bases remaining between them. Looked up from germline, CDR1 is SNHLY and CDR2 is FYNNEI. CDR3 length: 14 residues. The chain's CDR3 is CASSVRGRGNTIYF. The CDR3 DNA reads as TGTGCCAGCAGTGTACGGGGGAGAGGAAACACCATATATTTT.

CDR3 loop: CASSFTHSGTVAGSNDEQYF. The CDR3 region has the DNA TGTGCCAGCAGTTTCACCCACTCCGGGACGGTTGCGGGGAGTAATGACGAGCAGTACTTC. V usage is TRBV28 and J usage is TRBJ2-7; D may be TRBD2 (6 bases). Germline V gene sequence: CDR1 MDHEN, CDR2 SYDVKM. V was clipped by 3 bases and J by 5 bases, with 32 bases between them. The CDR3 extends over 20 amino acids.

This clone is medium-sized within its sample. The chain is built from TRBV30 and TRBJ2-1, with D perhaps TRBD2 (6 bases). Germline V lookup: CDR1 GTSNPN, CDR2 SVGIG (reference sequence). V was shortened by 4 bases and J by 2 bases, with 12 bases between the two germline ends. The CDR3 runs to 14 residues. The CDR3, as DNA: TGTGCCTGGAACGGGGAGGCCCCCTACAATGAGCAGTTCTTC. It specifies CAWNGEAPYNEQFF. Full variable domain (missing parts from reference TRBV30 and TRBJ2-1): SQTIHQWPATLVQPVGSPLSLECTVEGTSNPNLYWYRQAAGRGLQLLFYSVGIGQISSEVPQNLSASRPQDRQFILSSKKLLLSDSGFYLCAWNGEAPYNEQFFGPGTRLTVL.

The rearrangement joins TRBV13 to TRBJ2-3; D remains unclear. The CDR3 has 13 amino acids. The germline gives CDR1 PRHDT, CDR2 FYEKMQ (reference sequence). Trimming left V 5 bases short and J 0 bases short, with 6 bases between. The CDR3 nucleotides read TGTGCCAGCAGCCCCCCTAGCACAGATACGCAGTATTTT. Translated: CASSPPSTDTQYF.

The V and J genes are TRBV14 and TRBJ1-5; D not resolved. The V end was cut by 4 bases, the J end by 6 bases, with 7 bases between. The CDR3 is made up of 12 amino acids. The germline V gene encodes CDR1 SGHDN and CDR2 FVKESK. The CDR3 protein is CASSLGAQPQHF. CDR3 DNA: TGTGCCAGCAGCCTGGGAGCTCAGCCCCAGCATTTT.

The gene calls are TRBV7-9 and TRBJ2-3; D remains unclear. The CDR3 has 14 residues. With 0 bases removed from V and 3 bases from J, the gap between germline ends came to 7 bases. The germline gives CDR1 SEHNR, CDR2 FQNEAQ (reference sequence). For the CDR3, the DNA is TGTGCCAGCAGCTTAGCGGGAACTACAGATACGCAGTATTTT. Its translation is CASSLAGTTDTQYF.

This clone was detected once. V usage is TRBV30 and J usage is TRBJ2-7; D might be TRBD1 (5 bases). The germline V gene has CDR1 GTSNPN and CDR2 SVGIG (reference sequence). CDR3 length: 12 residues. Trimming removed 3 bases at V and 0 bases at J, with 6 bases between. The CDR3 bases are TGTGCCTGGAGAGACAGCTCCTACGAGCAGTACTTC. Protein: CAWRDSSYEQYF.